This entry features one TCR beta chain sequence. The sample originates from a study of beta chain features in type 1 diabetes. Sequencing targeted expressed TCRB transcripts, as all isolated RNA had been reverse transcribed. The protocol was immunoSEQ multiplex PCR, while the TCRdb copy is restricted to in-frame clones and leaves out a portion. The sample carries under 450,000 clones, 14% recorded once. The receptor was derived from a man aged 30 to 39 in good health. The source material was naive CD4+ T cells from blood.

The CDR3 DNA follows: TGTGCCACCAGCAGAGTTGAGTCCCAAGAGACCCAGTACTTC. Protein product: CATSRVESQETQYF. This chain joins TRBV15 and TRBJ2-5; D not certain. CDR1 and CDR2 (germline): LNHNV, YYDKDF (reference sequence). The CDR3 sequence is 14 residues long. Trimming took off 1 base at V and 1 base at J, with 7 bases between the two ends.